In this sample, the clone carrying this TCR beta chain turned up once. Its target is not known. Unrecorded immune exposure was likely among donors, who were nominally healthy when sampled. The data were taken from a study of cytomegalovirus exposure and HLA in healthy donors. This CDR3 region has 13 residues. CDR1 WNHNN and CDR2 SYGVQD come from the germline V gene (reference sequence). V shed 10 bases and J 3 bases; nucleotides not matched to a gene: 8. Study-wide findings and caveats: Among the sequence variants, a highly shared cluster was likely an artifact of sequencing. In presence/absence analyses, roughly uniform sequencing depth across donors was assumed.

Researchers ran the PCR with 60 Vbeta and 13 Jbeta primers. Sequenced by immunoSEQ multiplex PCR; TCRdb stores in-frame clones only, minus some. The table lists 160,000 or so clones, about 77% of them singletons, with about 1.3% in the top ten. The sequencing input was PBMCs. This sequence was found in a man aged 30 to 39 in good health and CMV-seronegative. The genes are TRBV10-1 and TRBJ2-7; 8 bases agree with TRBD1. The CDR3 reads CATRQGIGYEQYF. The CDR3 DNA reads TGCGCCACGAGACAGGGGATAGGCTACGAGCAGTACTTC.